The 14 T cell receptor beta chains reported below all come from one sample, sequenced in a study of blood T cell repertoires in COVID-19. Assay used: immunoSEQ multiplex PCR; TCRdb lists only in-frame clones, some missing. The sample lists 52,000 or so clones, 65% to 90% seen once, with over 9.5% in the top ten. Sequencing used peripheral blood. These receptors were collected from a human donor in a cohort sampled during active COVID-19.

The chain joins TRBV7-3 to TRBJ2-3; 7 bases fit TRBD2. With 4 bases clipped from V and 11 bases from J, the junction kept 15 bases outside the gene matches. Per germline, CDR1 SGHTA and CDR2 FQGTGA. The CDR3 runs 15 residues. CDR3 sequence: CASSSSRPGLAEQYF. The CDR3 DNA follows: TGTGCCAGCAGCTCCTCCCGACCTGGGCTAGCGGAGCAGTATTTT.

This chain connects TRBV2 to TRBJ1-1, with 9 bases fitting TRBD1. V was pared by 8 bases and J by 6 bases, with 19 bases of the junction left unmatched. From germline, CDR1 is SNHLY and CDR2 FYNNEI. This CDR3 contains 17 residues. The CDR3 loop reads CASCRMKPGQGAPEAFF. In nucleotides, the CDR3 is TGTGCCAGCTGCAGAATGAAACCGGGACAGGGAGCCCCTGAAGCTTTCTTT.

This chain joins TRBV4-3 and TRBJ1-4; 10 bases align to TRBD1. J gave up 10 bases and V 0 bases, and 14 bases lay outside the gene matches. The CDR3 runs to 18 residues. Looked up from germline, CDR1 is LGHNA and CDR2 is YSLEER. The CDR3 DNA is TGCGCCAGCAGCCAAGAAGTGGGTGACAGGGGGCAAGTGGCAAAACTGTTTTTT. Its translation: CASSQEVGDRGQVAKLFF.

The chain couples TRBV5-6 to TRBJ2-1; the D gene is possibly TRBD2 (6 bases). CDR1 is SGHDT, CDR2 YYEEEE, per germline. This CDR3 region has 18 residues. V was clipped by 4 bases and J by 8 bases, with 28 bases between them. The CDR3 here is CASSRGGGAGLRIDEQFF. CDR3 sequence (DNA): TGTGCCAGCAGCCGGGGAGGCGGTGCGGGACTGAGGATCGATGAGCAGTTCTTC.

The chain's CDR3 is CASSPRQGASYEQYF. The CDR3 region has the DNA TGTGCCAGCAGCCCGCGACAGGGGGCCTCCTACGAGCAGTACTTC. The chain carries TRBV14 and TRBJ2-7, with TRBD1 matching over 10 bases. Germline loops: CDR1 SGHDN, CDR2 FVKESK. V was pared by 4 bases and J by 0 bases, with 3 bases of the junction left unmatched. This CDR3 has 15 residues.

The chain carries TRBV9 and TRBJ2-1; TRBD2 aligns across 13 bases. The length of the CDR3 is 16 residues. Unmatched junction bases numbered 5, after V lost 4 bases and J lost 4 bases. The germline V gene has CDR1 SGDLS and CDR2 YYNGEE. CDR3 DNA sequence: TGTGCCAGCAGCTTACGACTAGCGGGGGGTTACAATGAGCAGTTCTTC. Translating it yields CASSLRLAGGYNEQFF.

This clone appeared once. V is TRBV7-2 and J is TRBJ2-2; D possibly corresponds to TRBD1 (6 bases). Trimming removed 6 bases from V and 2 bases from J, with 13 bases in between. CDR3 length: 15 residues. The germline CDR1 and CDR2 sequences are SGHTA and FQGNSA. This CDR3 reads CASRLQGFNTGELFF. The CDR3, as DNA: TGTGCCAGCAGACTACAGGGATTTAACACCGGGGAGCTGTTTTTT. Full variable domain (outside the CDR3, taken from reference TRBV7-2 and TRBJ2-2): GAGVSQSPSNKVTEKGKDVELRCDPISGHTALYWYRQSLGQGLEFLIYFQGNSAPDKSGLPSDRFSAERTGGSVSTLTIQRTQQEDSAVYLCASRLQGFNTGELFFGEGSRLTVL.

In the case of this clone: The identical CDR3 is also encoded by other nucleotide sequences in the sample. The chain links TRBV10-2 to TRBJ1-3, with TRBD1 as a possible D gene (6 bases). This CDR3 contains 15 residues. Germline V lookup: CDR1 WSHSY, CDR2 SAAADI. V was shortened by 3 bases and J by 0 bases, with 9 bases between the two germline ends. The CDR3 loop is CASSDRDNSGNTIYF. CDR3 DNA: TGCGCCAGCAGTGATAGGGACAACTCTGGAAACACCATATATTTT.

The chain is built from TRBV6-2 or TRBV6-3 and TRBJ1-1; no reliable D call. Germline V gene sequence: CDR1 MNHEY, CDR2 SVGEGT. The germline V and J ends were trimmed by 2 bases and 1 base, with 14 bases remaining between them. This CDR3 has 16 residues. This chain's CDR3 is CASSYPRTPQNTEAFF. For the CDR3, the DNA is TGTGCCAGCAGTTACCCAAGGACTCCTCAGAACACTGAAGCTTTCTTT.

The gene calls are TRBV7-2 and TRBJ2-1, with 10 bases fitting TRBD2. Losses at the gene ends were 4 bases for V and 4 bases for J; bases not matched to a gene: 4. This CDR3 is 15 amino acids long. Per germline, CDR1 SGHTA and CDR2 FQGNSA. The CDR3 reads CASSSAGGPYNEQFF. In DNA, the CDR3 is TGTGCCAGCAGCTCAGCGGGAGGGCCGTACAATGAGCAGTTCTTC.

The chain links TRBV5-4 to TRBJ2-7, with a tentative D call TRBD1 (5 bases). Germline values: CDR1 SGHNT, CDR2 YYREEE (reference sequence). The V end lost 0 bases, the J end lost 3 bases, and 16 bases lay between the germline ends. The CDR3 sequence is 16 residues long. This chain's CDR3 is CASSLVFAGFGYEQYF. CDR3 in DNA: TGTGCCAGCAGCTTGGTATTTGCAGGGTTCGGCTACGAGCAGTACTTC.

V and J are TRBV27 and TRBJ2-7; D might be TRBD1 (6 bases). The CDR3 has 15 residues. Looked up from germline, CDR1 is MNHEY and CDR2 is SMNVEV (reference sequence). V lost 0 bases and J 2 bases, leaving 11 bases between the germline ends. CDR3 loop: CASSLSADRTYEQYF. DNA of the CDR3: TGTGCCAGCAGTTTATCCGCCGACAGGACCTACGAGCAGTACTTC.

The rearrangement joins TRBV14 to TRBJ1-4, with a weak D call TRBD1 (5 bases). V was trimmed by 4 bases and J by 7 bases, leaving 10 bases between them. Germline V gene lookup returns CDR1 SGHDN and CDR2 FVKESK. The CDR3 length is 13 residues. CDR3 DNA: TGTGCCAGCAGCCCCAGGGAAGGTGAAAAACTGTTTTTT. It specifies CASSPREGEKLFF.

This clone was detected once. The J gene is TRBJ2-3, the V gene TRBV24-1; tentatively, D is TRBD1 (5 bases). V was cut by 7 bases and J by 4 bases, with 17 bases left in between. CDR1 and CDR2 (germline): KGHDR, SFDVKD. The CDR3 runs to 15 residues. DNA for the CDR3: TGTGCCACCAGCCCCGGACATTCAGCCGCAGATACGCAGTATTTT. It encodes CATSPGHSAADTQYF.